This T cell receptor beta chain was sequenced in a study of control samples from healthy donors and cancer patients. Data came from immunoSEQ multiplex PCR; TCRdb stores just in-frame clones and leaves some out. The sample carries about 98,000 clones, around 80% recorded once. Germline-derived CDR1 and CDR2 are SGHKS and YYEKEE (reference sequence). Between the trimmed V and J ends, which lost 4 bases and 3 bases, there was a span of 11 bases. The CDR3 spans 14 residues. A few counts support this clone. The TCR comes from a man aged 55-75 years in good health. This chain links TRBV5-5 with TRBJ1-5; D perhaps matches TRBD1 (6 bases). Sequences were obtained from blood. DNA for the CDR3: TGTGCCAGCAGCCGTCAGGGGAACAATCAGCCCCAGCATTTT. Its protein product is CASSRQGNNQPQHF.